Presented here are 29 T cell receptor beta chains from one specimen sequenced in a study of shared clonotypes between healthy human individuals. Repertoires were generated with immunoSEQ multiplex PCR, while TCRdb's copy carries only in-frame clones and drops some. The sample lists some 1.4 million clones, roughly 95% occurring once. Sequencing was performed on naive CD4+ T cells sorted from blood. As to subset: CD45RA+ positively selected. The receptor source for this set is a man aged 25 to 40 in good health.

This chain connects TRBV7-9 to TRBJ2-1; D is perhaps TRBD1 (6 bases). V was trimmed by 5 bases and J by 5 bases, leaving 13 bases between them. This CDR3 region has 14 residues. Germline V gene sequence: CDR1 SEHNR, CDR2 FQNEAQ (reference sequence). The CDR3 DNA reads TGTGCCAGCAGCCCCACAACAGGGAACAATGAGCAGTTCTTC. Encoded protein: CASSPTTGNNEQFF.

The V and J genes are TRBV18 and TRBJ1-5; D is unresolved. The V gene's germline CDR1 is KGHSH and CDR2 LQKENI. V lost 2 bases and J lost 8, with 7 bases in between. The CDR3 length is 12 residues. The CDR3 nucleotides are TGTGCCAGCTCACCATCCGGCGAGCCCCAGCATTTT. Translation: CASSPSGEPQHF. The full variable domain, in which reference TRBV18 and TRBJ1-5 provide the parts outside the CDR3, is NAGVMQNPRHLVRRRGQEARLRCSPMKGHSHVYWYRQLPEEGLKFMVYLQKENIIDESGMPKERFSAEFPKEGPSILRIQQVVRGDSAAYFCASSPSGEPQHFGDGTRLSIL.

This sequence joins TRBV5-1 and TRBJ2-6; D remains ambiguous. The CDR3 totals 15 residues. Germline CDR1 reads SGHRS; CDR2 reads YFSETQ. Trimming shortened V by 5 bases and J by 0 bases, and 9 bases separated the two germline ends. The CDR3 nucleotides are TGCGCCAGCAGTGAGAGGACCTCTGGGGCCAACGTCCTGACTTTC. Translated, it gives CASSERTSGANVLTF.

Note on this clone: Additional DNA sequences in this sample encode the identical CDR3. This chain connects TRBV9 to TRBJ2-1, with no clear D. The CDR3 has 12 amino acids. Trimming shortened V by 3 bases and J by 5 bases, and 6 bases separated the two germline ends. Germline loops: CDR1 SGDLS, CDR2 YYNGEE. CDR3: CASSATNNEQFF. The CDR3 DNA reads TGTGCCAGCAGCGCGACCAACAATGAGCAGTTCTTC.

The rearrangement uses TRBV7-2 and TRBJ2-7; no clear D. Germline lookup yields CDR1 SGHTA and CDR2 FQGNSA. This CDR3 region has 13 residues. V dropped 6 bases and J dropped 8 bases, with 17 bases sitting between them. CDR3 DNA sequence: TGTGCCAGCAGACCTTCCGCGGCCACGAAGCAGTACTTC. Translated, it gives CASRPSAATKQYF.

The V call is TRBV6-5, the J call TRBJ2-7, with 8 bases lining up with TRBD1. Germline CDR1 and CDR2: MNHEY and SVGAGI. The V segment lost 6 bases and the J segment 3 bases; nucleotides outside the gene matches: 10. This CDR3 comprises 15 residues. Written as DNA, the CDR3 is TGTGCCAGCAGCAGGACAGGGCAGGAAGGCTACGAGCAGTACTTC. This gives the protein CASSRTGQEGYEQYF.

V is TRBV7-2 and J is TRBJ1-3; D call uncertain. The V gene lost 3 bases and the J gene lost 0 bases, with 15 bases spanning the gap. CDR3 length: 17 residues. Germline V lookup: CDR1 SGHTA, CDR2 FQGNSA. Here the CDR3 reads CASSFSGRSYSGNTIYF. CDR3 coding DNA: TGTGCCAGCAGCTTCTCTGGGCGCTCTTACTCTGGAAACACCATATATTTT.

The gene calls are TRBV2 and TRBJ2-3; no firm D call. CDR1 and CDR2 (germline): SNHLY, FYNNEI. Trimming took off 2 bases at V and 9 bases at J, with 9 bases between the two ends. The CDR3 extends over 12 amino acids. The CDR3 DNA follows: TGTGCCAGCAGTGAATCAGAGGACACGCAGTATTTT. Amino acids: CASSESEDTQYF.

The CDR3, as DNA: TGCGCCAGCAGCTTGGAGGGGCGGCCGACTGAAGCTTTCTTT. Encoded protein: CASSLEGRPTEAFF. This sequence joins TRBV5-1 and TRBJ1-1; possibly TRBD1 for D (5 bases). Germline CDR1 SGHRS, CDR2 YFSETQ. V dropped 0 bases and J dropped 5 bases, with 11 bases sitting between them. This CDR3 has 14 residues.

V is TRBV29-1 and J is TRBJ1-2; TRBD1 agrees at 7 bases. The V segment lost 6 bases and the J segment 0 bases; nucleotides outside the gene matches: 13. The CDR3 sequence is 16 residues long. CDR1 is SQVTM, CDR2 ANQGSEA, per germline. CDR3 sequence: CSVQGQRGPANYGYTF. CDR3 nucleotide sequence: TGCAGCGTACAGGGACAGCGGGGACCGGCTAACTATGGCTACACCTTC.

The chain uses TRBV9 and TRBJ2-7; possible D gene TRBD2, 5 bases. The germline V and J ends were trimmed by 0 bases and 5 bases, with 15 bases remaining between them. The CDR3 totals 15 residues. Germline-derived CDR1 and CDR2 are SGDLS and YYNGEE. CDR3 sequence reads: CASSVGTPLRDEQYF. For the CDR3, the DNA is TGTGCCAGCAGCGTAGGAACCCCCCTGAGGGACGAGCAGTACTTC.

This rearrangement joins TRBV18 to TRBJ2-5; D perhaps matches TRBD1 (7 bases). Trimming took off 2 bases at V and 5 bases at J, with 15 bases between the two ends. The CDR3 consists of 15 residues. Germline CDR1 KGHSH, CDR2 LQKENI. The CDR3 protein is CASSPVAGGLETQYF. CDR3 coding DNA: TGTGCCAGCTCACCAGTCGCAGGGGGACTCGAGACCCAGTACTTC.

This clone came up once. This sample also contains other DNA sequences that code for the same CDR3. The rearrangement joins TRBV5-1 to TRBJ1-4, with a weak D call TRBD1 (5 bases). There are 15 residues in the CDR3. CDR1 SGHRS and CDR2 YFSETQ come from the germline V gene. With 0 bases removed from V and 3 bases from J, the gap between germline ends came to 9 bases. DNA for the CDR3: TGCGCCAGCAGCTTGGATGGGACGGCTAATGAAAAACTGTTTTTT. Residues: CASSLDGTANEKLFF.

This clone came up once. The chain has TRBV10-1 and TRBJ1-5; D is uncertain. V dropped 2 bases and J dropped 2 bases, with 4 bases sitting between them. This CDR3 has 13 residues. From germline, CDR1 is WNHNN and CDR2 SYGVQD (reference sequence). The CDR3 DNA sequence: TGCGCCAGCAGTGAGAACGGCAATCAGCCCCAGCATTTT. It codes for CASSENGNQPQHF.

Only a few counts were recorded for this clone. CDR3 coding DNA: TGTGCTAGTGTCCCGAGTCGGGGTGAAAAACTGTTTTTT. Translated, it gives CASVPSRGEKLFF. The chain carries TRBV12-5 and TRBJ1-4, with D unclear. The CDR3 runs to 13 residues. The V end was cut by 7 bases, the J end by 7 bases, with 13 bases between. From germline, CDR1 is LGHNT and CDR2 FRNRAP.

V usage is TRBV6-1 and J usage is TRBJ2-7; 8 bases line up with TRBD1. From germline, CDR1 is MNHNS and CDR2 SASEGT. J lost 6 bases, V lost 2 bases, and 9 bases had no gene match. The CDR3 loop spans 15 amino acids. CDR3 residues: CASSERATGVREQYF. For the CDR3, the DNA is TGTGCCAGCAGTGAAAGAGCGACAGGGGTCCGCGAGCAGTACTTC.

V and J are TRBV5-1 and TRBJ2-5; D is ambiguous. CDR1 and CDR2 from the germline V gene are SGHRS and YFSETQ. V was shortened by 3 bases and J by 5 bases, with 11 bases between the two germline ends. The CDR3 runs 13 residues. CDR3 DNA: TGCGCCAGCAGCTCCCTCTTCCGCGAGACCCAGTACTTC. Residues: CASSSLFRETQYF.

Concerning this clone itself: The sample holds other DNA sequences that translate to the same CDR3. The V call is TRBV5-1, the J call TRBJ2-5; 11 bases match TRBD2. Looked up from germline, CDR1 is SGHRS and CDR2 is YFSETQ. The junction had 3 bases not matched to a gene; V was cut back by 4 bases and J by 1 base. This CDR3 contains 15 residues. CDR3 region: CASSPGLAGQETQYF. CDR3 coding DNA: TGCGCCAGCAGCCCCGGACTAGCGGGCCAAGAGACCCAGTACTTC.

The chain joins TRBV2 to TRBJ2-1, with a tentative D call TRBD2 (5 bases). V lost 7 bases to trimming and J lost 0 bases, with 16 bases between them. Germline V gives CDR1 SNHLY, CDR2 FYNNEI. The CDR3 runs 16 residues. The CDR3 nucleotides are TGTGCCAGCAATAGGCGCGGGTCCAGCTCCTACAATGAGCAGTTCTTC. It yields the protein CASNRRGSSSYNEQFF.

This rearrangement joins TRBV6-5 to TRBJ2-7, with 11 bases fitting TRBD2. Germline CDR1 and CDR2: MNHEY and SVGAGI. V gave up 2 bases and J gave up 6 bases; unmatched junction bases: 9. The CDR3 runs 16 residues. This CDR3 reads CASSYLAGGIPPEQYF. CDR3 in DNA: TGTGCCAGCAGTTACCTAGCGGGAGGAATCCCCCCCGAGCAGTACTTC.

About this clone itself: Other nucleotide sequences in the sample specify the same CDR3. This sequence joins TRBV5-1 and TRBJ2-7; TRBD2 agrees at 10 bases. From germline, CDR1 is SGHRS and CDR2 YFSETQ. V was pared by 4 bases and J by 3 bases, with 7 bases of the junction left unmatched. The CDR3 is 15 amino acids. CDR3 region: CASSALAGAGYEQYF. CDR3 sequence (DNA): TGCGCCAGCAGCGCTCTAGCGGGAGCCGGCTACGAGCAGTACTTC.

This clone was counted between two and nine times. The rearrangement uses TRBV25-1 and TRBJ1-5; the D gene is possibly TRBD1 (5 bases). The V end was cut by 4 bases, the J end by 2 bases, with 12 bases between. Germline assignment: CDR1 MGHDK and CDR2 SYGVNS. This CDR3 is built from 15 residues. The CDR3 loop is CASSGIGGGNQPQHF. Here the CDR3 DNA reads TGTGCCAGCAGTGGGATCGGGGGAGGCAATCAGCCCCAGCATTTT.

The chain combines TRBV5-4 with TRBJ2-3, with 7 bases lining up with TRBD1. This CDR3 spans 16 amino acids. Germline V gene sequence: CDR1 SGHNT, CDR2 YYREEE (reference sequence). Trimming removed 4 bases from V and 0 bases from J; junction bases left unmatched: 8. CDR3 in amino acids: CASSLRTGASTDTQYF. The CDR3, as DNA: TGTGCCAGCAGCCTTAGGACAGGCGCCAGCACAGATACGCAGTATTTT.

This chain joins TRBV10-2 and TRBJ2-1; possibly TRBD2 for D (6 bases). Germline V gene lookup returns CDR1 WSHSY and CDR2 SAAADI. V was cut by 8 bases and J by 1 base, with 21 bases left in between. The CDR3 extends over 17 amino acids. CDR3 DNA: TGCGCCAGCGGGGCTCGGATCGGGGGTCCGTCCTACAATGAGCAGTTCTTC. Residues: CASGARIGGPSYNEQFF.

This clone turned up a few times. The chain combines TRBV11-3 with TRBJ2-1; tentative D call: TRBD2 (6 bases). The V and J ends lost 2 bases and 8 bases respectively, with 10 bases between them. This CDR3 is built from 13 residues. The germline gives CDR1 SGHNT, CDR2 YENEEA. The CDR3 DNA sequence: TGTGCCAGCAGCTTACGGGGGAGTTATGAGCAGTTCTTC. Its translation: CASSLRGSYEQFF.

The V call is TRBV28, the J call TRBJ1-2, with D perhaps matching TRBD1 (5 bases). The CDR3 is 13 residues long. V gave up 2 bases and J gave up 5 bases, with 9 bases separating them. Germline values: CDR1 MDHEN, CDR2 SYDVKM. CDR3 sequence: CASSLIRAYGYTF. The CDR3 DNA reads TGTGCCAGCAGTTTAATCAGGGCTTATGGCTACACCTTC.

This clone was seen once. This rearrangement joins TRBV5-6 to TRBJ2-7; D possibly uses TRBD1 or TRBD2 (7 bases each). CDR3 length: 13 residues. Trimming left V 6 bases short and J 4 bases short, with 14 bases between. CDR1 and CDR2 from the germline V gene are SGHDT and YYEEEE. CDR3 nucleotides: TGTGCCAGCATGAGACAGGGAGGGTACGAGCAGTACTTC. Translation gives CASMRQGGYEQYF.

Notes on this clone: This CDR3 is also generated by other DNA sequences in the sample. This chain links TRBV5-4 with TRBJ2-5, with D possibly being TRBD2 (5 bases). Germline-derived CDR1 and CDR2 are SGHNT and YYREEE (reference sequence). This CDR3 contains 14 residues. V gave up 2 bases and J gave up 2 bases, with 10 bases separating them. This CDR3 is CASSLPGIQETQYF. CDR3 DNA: TGTGCCAGCAGCTTACCGGGAATACAAGAGACCCAGTACTTC.

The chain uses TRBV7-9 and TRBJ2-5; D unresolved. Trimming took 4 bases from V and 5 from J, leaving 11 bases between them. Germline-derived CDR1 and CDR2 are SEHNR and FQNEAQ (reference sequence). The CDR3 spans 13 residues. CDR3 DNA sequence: TGTGCCAGCAGCTCAGACGGACCCGAGACCCAGTACTTC. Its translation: CASSSDGPETQYF.